This T cell receptor beta chain was recovered during a study of CD8 T cells in ankylosing spondylitis. Study conclusions and caveats: A TCR beta motif of roughly eight highly homologous variants appeared characteristic of ankylosing spondylitis blood.

As regards this clonotype: Its specificity is unknown.

The CDR3 contains 14 residues. Germline assignment: CDR1 MNHEY and CDR2 SMNVEV (reference sequence). V was shortened by 8 bases and J by 1 base, with 11 bases between the two germline ends. TCRdb fed the 5' RACE reads into MiXCR, producing one record per CDR3 protein. This repertoire shows 750,000 to 850,000 distinct CDR3 sequences, 10% to 15% found once; its top ten account for more than 0.5%. The specimen was blood, either unsorted or a sorted T cell fraction (not recorded which). The source of this sequence is a male donor with ankylosing spondylitis. The chain recombines TRBV27 with TRBJ2-2; a possible D gene is TRBD2 (6 bases). The CDR3 is CASRGTWNTGELFF. DNA for the CDR3: TGTGCCAGCCGGGGGACCTGGAACACCGGGGAGCTGTTTTTT.